The 22 T cell receptor beta chains listed next were all sequenced from one sample in a study of vaccination effects on CD4 cells after COVID-19. The antigens of these receptors remain unknown. ViraFEST expansion of antigen-specific CD4+ T cells with viral peptide pools preceded sequencing. Upon completion of 10 to 11 days in culture, CD4+ T cells were isolated. Vaccine administered to participants consisted of two doses of either BNT162b2 or mRNA-1273. Clones were read by immunoSEQ multiplex PCR, and TCRdb kept only the in-frame ones, dropping some. The table shows roughly 56,000 clones, with roughly 72% occurring only once. The input for sequencing was CD4+ T cells from PBMCs cultured with HCoV-229E spike peptides, taken after COVID-19 vaccination. Receptors were obtained from a human donor who received a COVID-19 vaccine.

V usage is TRBV5-8 and J usage is TRBJ2-5, with no clear D. Germline values: CDR1 SGHTS, CDR2 YDEGEE. This CDR3 is 15 amino acids long. With 7 bases removed from V and 0 bases from J, the gap between germline ends came to 16 bases. In DNA form, the CDR3 reads TGTGCCAGCCCCTCCTGGTCTGGGTACCAAGAGACCCAGTACTTC. This codes for CASPSWSGYQETQYF.

The chain employs TRBV28 and TRBJ1-4; TRBD1 agrees at 7 bases. Germline V gene data show CDR1 as MDHEN and CDR2 as SYDVKM. V lost 5 bases and J lost 4; bases outside the gene matches: 7. This CDR3 region has 15 residues. DNA of the CDR3: TGTGCCAGCAGTCGACCGGGACAGCATAATGAAAAACTGTTTTTT. Amino acids: CASSRPGQHNEKLFF.

CDR3 residues: CASRGGPGLGEQFF. CDR3 DNA sequence: TGTGCCAGCAGGGGGGGGCCGGGTTTGGGTGAGCAGTTCTTC. The V gene is TRBV5-4, the J gene TRBJ2-1; a possible D gene is TRBD2 (7 bases). V dropped 5 bases and J dropped 9 bases, with 18 bases sitting between them. Germline-derived CDR1 and CDR2 are SGHNT and YYREEE (reference sequence). This CDR3 has 14 residues. The whole variable domain, remainder taken from reference TRBV5-4 and TRBJ2-1, is ETGVTQSPTHLIKTRGQQVTLRCSSQSGHNTVSWYQQALGQGPQFIFQYYREEENGRGNFPPRFSGLQFPNYSSELNVNALELDDSALYLCASRGGPGLGEQFFGPGTRLTVL.

The chain is built from TRBV18 and TRBJ2-3, with D perhaps TRBD1 (6 bases). Trimming left V 4 bases short and J 0 bases short, with 14 bases between. The CDR3 runs to 16 residues. Germline V gives CDR1 KGHSH, CDR2 LQKENI. The CDR3 here is CASSLRGQISTDTQYF. The CDR3 DNA sequence: TGTGCCAGCTCACTGCGAGGACAGATTAGCACAGATACGCAGTATTTT.

The chain's CDR3 is CAWGPWSARGTGELFF. The CDR3 coding sequence is TGTGCCTGGGGCCCCTGGAGTGCCCGCGGCACCGGGGAGCTGTTTTTT. The rearrangement links TRBV30 to TRBJ2-2; unclear D gene. Germline-derived CDR1 and CDR2 are GTSNPN and SVGIG (reference sequence). Trimming left V 5 bases short and J 4 bases short, with 20 bases between. This CDR3 region has 16 residues. Together with reference TRBV30 and TRBJ2-2, the CDR3 gives the full variable domain: SQTIHQWPATLVQPVGSPLSLECTVEGTSNPNLYWYRQAAGRGLQLLFYSVGIGQISSEVPQNLSASRPQDRQFILSSKKLLLSDSGFYLCAWGPWSARGTGELFFGEGSRLTVL.

The J gene is TRBJ1-2, the V gene TRBV3-1 (or the pseudogene TRBV3-2); TRBD1 is a possible D gene (5 bases). Germline CDR1 is LGHDT and CDR2 is YNNKEL (reference sequence). CDR3 length: 13 residues. The V end was cut by 2 bases, the J end by 6 bases, with 10 bases between. The chain's CDR3 is CASSQLGPDGYTF. The CDR3 coding sequence is TGTGCCAGCAGCCAATTGGGGCCCGATGGCTACACCTTC.

The chain joins TRBV30 to TRBJ1-5; no reliable D call. Germline CDR1 and CDR2: GTSNPN and SVGIG (reference sequence). CDR3 length: 15 residues. V gave up 0 bases and J gave up 1 base, with 10 bases separating them. The CDR3 loop is CAWSVDGSSNQPQHF. The CDR3 DNA is TGTGCCTGGAGTGTCGACGGGAGCAGCAATCAGCCCCAGCATTTT.

The chain has TRBV3-1 (or the pseudogene TRBV3-2) and TRBJ1-1; D remains ambiguous. This CDR3 region has 14 residues. Germline-derived CDR1 and CDR2 are LGHDT and YNNKEL (reference sequence). V shed 3 bases and J shed 7 bases, with 15 bases lying between them. DNA of the CDR3: TGTGCCAGCAGCCATCTAGGAGGAGGTTTTGAAGCTTTCTTT. Protein: CASSHLGGGFEAFF.

V and J are TRBV4-1 and TRBJ2-2; D remains unclear. Germline values: CDR1 MGHRA, CDR2 YSYEKL. The V and J ends lost 1 base and 7 bases respectively, with 10 bases between them. The CDR3 has 14 residues. CDR3 protein: CASSQAQNDGELFF. The CDR3 coding sequence is TGCGCCAGCAGCCAAGCGCAGAACGACGGGGAGCTGTTTTTT.

The chain recombines TRBV10-3 with TRBJ2-1; D assignment may be TRBD1 or TRBD2 (6 bases each). Germline V gene sequence: CDR1 ENHRY, CDR2 SYGVKD. CDR3 length: 15 residues. V lost 3 bases and J 6 bases, leaving 15 bases between the germline ends. The CDR3 spells CAISDVGGLGNEQFF. The CDR3 DNA is TGTGCCATCAGTGATGTTGGGGGGCTGGGCAATGAGCAGTTCTTC.

This chain uses TRBV7-3 with TRBJ2-3, with D maybe TRBD2 (5 bases). V was pared by 5 bases and J by 4 bases, with 13 bases between. In germline, CDR1 is SGHTA, CDR2 FQGTGA. This CDR3 region has 14 residues. In nucleotides, the CDR3 is TGTGCCAGCAGCCCCGGTTGGAGGTCAGATACGCAGTATTTT. This encodes CASSPGWRSDTQYF.

This clone was seen more than once but under ten times. The V call is TRBV6-5, the J call TRBJ1-1; weak D call: TRBD1 (6 bases). V gave up 5 bases and J gave up 3 bases, with 13 bases separating them. This CDR3 spans 14 amino acids. Germline V gene lookup returns CDR1 MNHEY and CDR2 SVGAGI. The CDR3 coding sequence is TGTGCCAGCAGTCGCAACAGGGTAGACACTGAAGCTTTCTTT. The encoded protein is CASSRNRVDTEAFF.

This chain connects TRBV12-3 or TRBV12-4 to TRBJ1-5; D unclear. The CDR3 runs to 13 residues. Trimming stripped 3 bases from V and 6 bases from J, with 9 bases between. The CDR3 loop is CASSLRQAQPQHF. DNA for the CDR3: TGTGCCAGCAGTTTGAGGCAGGCTCAGCCCCAGCATTTT.

V is TRBV6-5 and J is TRBJ2-7, with 7 nucleotides matching TRBD1. V was clipped by 10 bases and J by 2 bases; unmatched bases: 14. The CDR3 is 15 residues long. The germline V gene has CDR1 MNHEY and CDR2 SVGAGI. In DNA form, the CDR3 reads TGTGCCACCACTAAAACAGGGGTAAATGCCTACGAGCAGTACGTC. It encodes CATTKTGVNAYEQYV.

This sequence joins TRBV6-5 and TRBJ2-5; D uncertain. The germline V gene encodes CDR1 MNHEY and CDR2 SVGAGI. Trimming left V 6 bases short and J 1 base short, with 12 bases between. This CDR3 contains 14 residues. CDR3 bases: TGTGCCAGCAGCCAGTTTGTGTCCCAAGAGACCCAGTACTTC. This translates into CASSQFVSQETQYF.

For the CDR3, the DNA is TGTGCCGGAAGACGGAACGAAGCTTTCTTT. Residues: CAGRRNEAFF. The chain links TRBV30 to TRBJ1-1; D is uncertain. The CDR3 is made up of 10 amino acids. Looked up from germline, CDR1 is GTSNPN and CDR2 is SVGIG (reference sequence). Between the trimmed V and J ends, which lost 8 bases and 8 bases, there was a span of 12 bases.

V gene TRBV19 combines with J gene TRBJ1-2; TRBD1 might be the D (5 bases). V was clipped by 1 base and J by 3 bases, with 9 bases between them. The CDR3 is made up of 14 amino acids. Germline CDR1 and CDR2: LNHDA and SQIVND (reference sequence). The CDR3: CASSIVQGDYGYTF. The CDR3 DNA reads as TGTGCCAGTAGTATAGTCCAGGGTGACTATGGCTACACCTTC. Combining the CDR3 with reference TRBV19 and TRBJ1-2 gives the whole variable domain DGGITQSPKYLFRKEGQNVTLSCEQNLNHDAMYWYRQDPGQGLRLIYYSQIVNDFQKGDIAEGYSVSREKKESFPLTVTSAQKNPTAFYLCASSIVQGDYGYTFGSGTRLTVV.

The chain recombines TRBV15 with TRBJ1-6, with D maybe TRBD1 (6 bases). This CDR3 region has 14 residues. With 2 bases removed from V and 10 bases from J, the gap between germline ends came to 12 bases. Germline V gene data show CDR1 as LNHNV and CDR2 as YYDKDF (reference sequence). The CDR3 here is CATSRSTGGSPLHF. CDR3 in DNA: TGTGCCACCAGCAGATCGACGGGGGGCTCACCCCTCCACTTT.

J is TRBJ2-1 and V is TRBV15; 8 nucleotides match TRBD1. Germline lookup yields CDR1 LNHNV and CDR2 YYDKDF (reference sequence). This CDR3 is built from 19 residues. The V segment lost 0 bases and the J segment 9 bases; nucleotides outside the gene matches: 19. The CDR3 spells CATSRDRRTGTGTLGEQFF. The CDR3 DNA follows: TGTGCCACCAGCAGAGATCGTCGAACCGGGACAGGTACACTGGGTGAGCAGTTCTTC.

The CDR3 loop is CASSLTFYPGAEGYTF. CDR3 bases: TGTGCCAGCAGCCTCACCTTTTATCCGGGGGCGGAGGGCTACACCTTC. V gene TRBV7-2 combines with J gene TRBJ1-2; D is possibly TRBD1 (6 bases). Trimming left V 5 bases short and J 8 bases short, with 24 bases between. CDR1 is SGHTA, CDR2 FQGNSA, per germline. This CDR3 is 16 amino acids long.

V is TRBV5-1 and J is TRBJ1-5; a weak D match, TRBD1 (6 bases). Germline lookup yields CDR1 SGHRS and CDR2 YFSETQ. V lost 0 bases, J lost 8 bases, and 12 bases lay in between. The CDR3 has 14 amino acids. The CDR3 coding sequence is TGCGCCAGCAGCTTGGACGGGGGCTTGGAGCCCCAGCATTTT. It specifies CASSLDGGLEPQHF.

CDR3: CASSLTAQGEQYV. The CDR3 region has the DNA TGTGCCAGCAGCTTGACGGCCCAGGGCGAGCAGTACGTC. This chain uses TRBV5-4 with TRBJ2-7; tentative D call: TRBD1 (5 bases). The CDR3 has 13 amino acids. Germline V gene sequence: CDR1 SGHNT, CDR2 YYREEE (reference sequence). V shed 1 base and J shed 6 bases, with 11 bases lying between them.